This T cell receptor (beta chain) was recorded in a study of blood T cell repertoires in COVID-19. As concerns this clone: This may arise from a read error, as a much more abundant clone is one base away. Other DNA sequences from this sample encode an identical CDR3 as well.

The data were produced by immunoSEQ multiplex PCR, yet TCRdb's version contains in-frame clones alone and is incomplete. The sample comprises about 41,000 clones, nearly 90% of which are singletons, and 4.3% rests with the top ten. The receptor was derived from a man in his 60s with acute or convalescent COVID-19. The specimen was peripheral blood.

The chain's CDR3 is CASSPGGTGAYEQYF. The CDR3 nucleotides read TGCGCCAGCAGCCCCGGCGGGACAGGGGCCTACGAGCAGTACTTC. The chain is built from TRBV5-1 and TRBJ2-7; TRBD1 aligns across 10 bases. V was pared by 4 bases and J by 2 bases, with 6 bases of the junction left unmatched. Germline values: CDR1 SGHRS, CDR2 YFSETQ. This CDR3 has 15 residues. The full variable domain, with the rest looked up from reference TRBV5-1 and TRBJ2-7, is KAGVTQTPRYLIKTRGQQVTLSCSPISGHRSVSWYQQTPGQGLQFLFEYFSETQRNKGNFPGRFSGRQFSNSRSEMNVSTLELGDSALYLCASSPGGTGAYEQYFGPGTRLTVT.